This T cell receptor beta chain is drawn from a study of regulatory T cells in long-lasting Graves disease. CDR1 is SGHTA and CDR2 is FQGNSA in the germline V gene. Trimming removed 5 bases from V and 5 bases from J, with 10 bases in between. The CDR3 is 12 amino acids. Sample time point: persistent/refractory GD, antithyroid drugs over 5 years with positive TRAb. PBMCs provided the RNA from which the TCR library was made. This clonotype has a count of ten or more. For TCR beta, libraries came from iRepertoire HTBI primers and Arm-PCR of CDR3 regions. MiXCR was run by TCRdb on the multiplex PCR reads, yielding one entry per CDR3 protein. The sample carries roughly 400,000 distinct CDR3 sequences, approximately 22% recorded once.

The chain links TRBV7-2 to TRBJ2-7, with D uncertain. Material: peripheral blood mononuclear cells (PBMCs), obtained when the disease was refractory, from a patient treated with antithyroid drugs. The receptor comes from a female donor with Graves disease. In DNA form, the CDR3 reads TGTGCCAGCAGCCCCTCGTTTGACGAGCAGTACTTC. Translating it yields CASSPSFDEQYF.